A single sample gave rise to the 11 T cell receptor beta chains below, sequenced in a study of OX40 agonist ivuxolimab in advanced cancers. Produced via immunoSEQ multiplex PCR; TCRdb's table is partial and in-frame only. Seen here are 49,000 or so clones, approximately 91% observed once, and the top ten hold about 50%. The material was CD4+ or CD8+ T cells sorted from blood, obtained in a trial of the OX40 agonist ivuxolimab. Receptor source: an adult with an advanced solid tumor such as melanoma, head and neck, liver or kidney cancer.

The rearrangement uses TRBV6-5 and TRBJ2-7; D possibly matches TRBD1 or TRBD2 (5 bases each). V lost 4 bases and J lost 6, with 7 bases in between. The V gene's germline CDR1 is MNHEY and CDR2 SVGAGI. The CDR3 has 11 residues. The CDR3 loop is CASSSGTEQYF. In DNA form, the CDR3 reads TGTGCCAGCAGTTCCGGGACCGAGCAGTACTTC.

The chain recombines TRBV6-5 with TRBJ1-4; 7 bases fit TRBD1. The germline V gene encodes CDR1 MNHEY and CDR2 SVGAGI. The CDR3 runs 14 residues. V shed 6 bases, J shed 3 bases, and the junction held 4 bases outside the gene matches. CDR3: CASRHRGSNEKLFF. The DNA for the CDR3 is TGTGCCAGCAGGCACAGGGGTTCTAATGAAAAACTGTTTTTT.

The chain carries TRBV14 and TRBJ2-7, with a tentative D call TRBD1 (5 bases). The CDR3 totals 15 residues. Germline V lookup: CDR1 SGHDN, CDR2 FVKESK. V lost 0 bases to trimming and J lost 0 bases, with 9 bases between them. The CDR3 nucleotides are TGTGCCAGCAGCCAAGATATACAGGACTCCTACGAGCAGTACTTC. Translation gives CASSQDIQDSYEQYF.

The count of this clone is one. V and J are TRBV14 and TRBJ2-1, with TRBD2 matching over 10 bases. Germline V gene lookup returns CDR1 SGHDN and CDR2 FVKESK. V was pared by 4 bases and J by 1 base, with 4 bases of the junction left unmatched. The CDR3 length is 16 residues. CDR3 residues: CASSPFSGRSYNEQFF. CDR3 DNA sequence: TGTGCCAGCAGCCCATTTAGCGGGAGGTCCTACAATGAGCAGTTCTTC.

The chain has TRBV19 and TRBJ2-2; 10 bases fit TRBD2. In germline, CDR1 is LNHDA, CDR2 SQIVND (reference sequence). Germline trimming cut 5 bases from V and 4 bases from J; bases unmatched to any gene: 4. The CDR3 is 15 residues long. The CDR3 sequence is CASSVGLAPTGELFF. The DNA of the CDR3 is TGTGCCAGTAGTGTGGGACTAGCGCCCACCGGGGAGCTGTTTTTT. The variable domain in full, completed from reference TRBV19 and TRBJ2-2, reads DGGITQSPKYLFRKEGQNVTLSCEQNLNHDAMYWYRQDPGQGLRLIYYSQIVNDFQKGDIAEGYSVSREKKESFPLTVTSAQKNPTAFYLCASSVGLAPTGELFFGEGSRLTVL.

The chain has TRBV5-1 and TRBJ2-2; 9 bases map to TRBD1. V dropped 4 bases and J dropped 5; count of bases not matched to a gene: 3. CDR3 length equals 14 residues. CDR1 is SGHRS, CDR2 YFSETQ, per germline. DNA of the CDR3: TGCGCCAGCAGCGGGACAGGGACAACCGGGGAGCTGTTTTTT. This translates into CASSGTGTTGELFF.

V usage is TRBV5-6 and J usage is TRBJ1-1, with 10 positions matching TRBD1. V lost 3 bases to trimming and J lost 1 base; unmatched junction nucleotides: 6. CDR1 SGHDT and CDR2 YYEEEE come from the germline V gene. CDR3 size: 16 residues. In DNA, the CDR3 is TGTGCCAGCAGCTGGGGACAGGGGTTGGGGAACACTGAAGCTTTCTTT. Amino acids: CASSWGQGLGNTEAFF.

The chain recombines TRBV9 with TRBJ2-5; 9 bases match TRBD2. V lost 0 bases, J lost 0 bases, and 15 bases stayed unmatched. Germline-derived CDR1 and CDR2 are SGDLS and YYNGEE. CDR3 length equals 20 residues. DNA for the CDR3: TGTGCCAGCAGCGTAGCGCCAGGGGTAGCGGGGGCCGTGAACCAAGAGACCCAGTACTTC. Amino acid sequence: CASSVAPGVAGAVNQETQYF.

The chain has TRBV6-5 and TRBJ1-4; TRBD1 aligns across 9 bases. CDR3 length equals 15 residues. CDR1 and CDR2 from the germline V gene are MNHEY and SVGAGI. With 6 bases clipped from V and 6 bases from J, the junction kept 8 bases outside the gene matches. CDR3 protein: CASSGQGLGYEKLFF. DNA for the CDR3: TGTGCCAGCAGCGGACAGGGGTTGGGCTATGAAAAACTGTTTTTT.

The rearrangement uses TRBV5-5 and TRBJ1-1; no clear D. From germline, CDR1 is SGHKS and CDR2 YYEKEE (reference sequence). Trimming left V 0 bases short and J 2 bases short, with 5 bases between. CDR3 length: 13 amino acids. Here the CDR3 DNA reads TGTGCCAGCAGCTTGGAAGGCAACACTGAAGCTTTCTTT. This translates into CASSLEGNTEAFF.

CDR3 DNA sequence: TGTGCAAGTCGCTTAGGGACAGCGAACACTGAAGCTTTCTTT. Its protein product is CASRLGTANTEAFF. J is TRBJ1-1 and V is TRBV12-2; the table's D call, TRBD1, was not checked against the DNA. TRBV12-2 is shown as a pseudogene. This CDR3 is 14 amino acids long.